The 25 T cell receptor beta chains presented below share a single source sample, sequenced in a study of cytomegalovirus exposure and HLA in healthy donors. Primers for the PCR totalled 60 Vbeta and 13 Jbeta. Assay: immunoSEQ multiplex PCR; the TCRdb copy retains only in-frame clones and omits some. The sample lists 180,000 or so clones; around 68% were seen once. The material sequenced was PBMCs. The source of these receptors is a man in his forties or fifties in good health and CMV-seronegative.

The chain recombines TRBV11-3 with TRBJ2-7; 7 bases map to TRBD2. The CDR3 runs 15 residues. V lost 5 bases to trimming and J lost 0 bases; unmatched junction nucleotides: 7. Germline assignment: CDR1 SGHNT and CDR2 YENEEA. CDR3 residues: CASSPGIAGSYEQYF. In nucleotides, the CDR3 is TGTGCCAGCAGCCCCGGGATAGCGGGCTCCTACGAGCAGTACTTC.

CDR3 loop: CSVTRAGADTGELFF. The CDR3 DNA reads TGCAGCGTTACGAGAGCGGGGGCGGACACCGGGGAGCTGTTTTTT. The chain couples TRBV29-1 to TRBJ2-2, with 8 bases lining up with TRBD2. The ends lost 5 bases at V and 3 bases at J; junction bases unmatched: 8. Germline CDR1 SQVTM, CDR2 ANQGSEA. The CDR3 contains 15 residues.

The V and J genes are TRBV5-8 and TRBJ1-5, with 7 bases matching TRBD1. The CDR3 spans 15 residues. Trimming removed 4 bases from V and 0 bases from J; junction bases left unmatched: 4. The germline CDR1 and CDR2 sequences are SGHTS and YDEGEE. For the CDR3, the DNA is TGTGCCAGCAGCGCGGGACAGTATAGCAATCAGCCCCAGCATTTT. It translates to CASSAGQYSNQPQHF.

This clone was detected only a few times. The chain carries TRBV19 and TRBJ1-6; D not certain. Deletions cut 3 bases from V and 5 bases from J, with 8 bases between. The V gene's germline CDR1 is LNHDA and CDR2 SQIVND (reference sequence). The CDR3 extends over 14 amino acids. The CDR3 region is CASSMTGNNSPLHF. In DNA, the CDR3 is TGTGCCAGTAGTATGACGGGAAATAATTCACCCCTCCACTTT.

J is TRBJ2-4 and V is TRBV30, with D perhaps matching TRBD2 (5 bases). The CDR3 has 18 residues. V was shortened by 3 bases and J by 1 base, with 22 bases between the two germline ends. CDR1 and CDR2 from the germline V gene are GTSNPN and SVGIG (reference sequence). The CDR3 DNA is TGTGCCTGGAGGGTAAAGGAGTCGGGGAGACGGGCCAAAAACATTCAGTACTTC. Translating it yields CAWRVKESGRRAKNIQYF.

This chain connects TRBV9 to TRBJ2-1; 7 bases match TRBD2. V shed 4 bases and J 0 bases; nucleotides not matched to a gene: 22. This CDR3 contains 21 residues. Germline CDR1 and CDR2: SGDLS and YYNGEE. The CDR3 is CASSPPFERDSLPSSYNEQFF. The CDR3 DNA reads TGTGCCAGCAGCCCCCCATTCGAGCGGGACTCGCTCCCGTCCTCCTACAATGAGCAGTTCTTC.

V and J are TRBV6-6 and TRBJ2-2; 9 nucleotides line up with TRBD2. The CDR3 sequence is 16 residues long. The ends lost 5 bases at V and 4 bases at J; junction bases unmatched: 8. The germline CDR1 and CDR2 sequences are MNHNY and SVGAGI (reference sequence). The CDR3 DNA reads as TGTGCCAGCAGTCCGGGCGGGGGGGCCAGCACCGGGGAGCTGTTTTTT. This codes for CASSPGGGASTGELFF.

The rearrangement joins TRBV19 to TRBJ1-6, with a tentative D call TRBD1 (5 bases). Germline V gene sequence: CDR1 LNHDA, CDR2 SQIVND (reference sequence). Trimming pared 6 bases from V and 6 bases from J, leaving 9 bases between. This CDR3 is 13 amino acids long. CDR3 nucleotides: TGTGCCAGTAGAACAGGTTTTAATTCACCCCTCCACTTT. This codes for CASRTGFNSPLHF.

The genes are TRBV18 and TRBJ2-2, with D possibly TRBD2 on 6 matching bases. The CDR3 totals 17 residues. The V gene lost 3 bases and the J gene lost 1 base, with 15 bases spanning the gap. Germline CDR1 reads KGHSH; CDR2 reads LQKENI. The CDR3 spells CASSPRSAGRNTGELFF. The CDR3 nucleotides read TGTGCCAGCTCACCCCGGTCGGCGGGACGGAACACCGGGGAGCTGTTTTTT.

As DNA, the CDR3 is TGTGCCAGCTCGGAGCAGACAGGACCTCTCTCTGGAAACACCATATATTTT. It encodes CASSEQTGPLSGNTIYF. The chain has TRBV18 and TRBJ1-3, with TRBD1 as a possible D gene (6 bases). Trimming cost V 6 bases and J 0 bases, with 18 bases left between them. CDR1 is KGHSH, CDR2 LQKENI, per germline. The CDR3 is made up of 17 amino acids. Based on the CDR3 plus reference TRBV18 and TRBJ1-3, the full variable domain is NAGVMQNPRHLVRRRGQEARLRCSPMKGHSHVYWYRQLPEEGLKFMVYLQKENIIDESGMPKERFSAEFPKEGPSILRIQQVVRGDSAAYFCASSEQTGPLSGNTIYFGEGSWLTVV.

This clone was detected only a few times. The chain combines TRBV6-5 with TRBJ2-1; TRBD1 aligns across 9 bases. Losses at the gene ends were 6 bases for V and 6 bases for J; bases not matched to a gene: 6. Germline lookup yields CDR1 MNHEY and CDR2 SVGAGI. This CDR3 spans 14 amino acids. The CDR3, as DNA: TGTGCCAGCAGGGGACAGGGCAGGAGCAATGAGCAGTTCTTC. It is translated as CASRGQGRSNEQFF.

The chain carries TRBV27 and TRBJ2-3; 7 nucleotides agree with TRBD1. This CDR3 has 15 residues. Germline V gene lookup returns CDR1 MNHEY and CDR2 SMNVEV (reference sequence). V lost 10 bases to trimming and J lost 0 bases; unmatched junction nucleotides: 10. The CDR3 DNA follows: TGTGCCACCAACGGCAAGACAGGGAGCACAGATACGCAGTATTTT. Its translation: CATNGKTGSTDTQYF.

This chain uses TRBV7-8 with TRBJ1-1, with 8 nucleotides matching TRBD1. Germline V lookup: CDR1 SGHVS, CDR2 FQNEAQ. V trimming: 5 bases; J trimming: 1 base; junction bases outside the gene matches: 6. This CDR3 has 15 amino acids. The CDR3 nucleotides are TGTGCCAGCAGCCCCCTGGACAGGGCGAACACTGAAGCTTTCTTT. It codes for CASSPLDRANTEAFF.

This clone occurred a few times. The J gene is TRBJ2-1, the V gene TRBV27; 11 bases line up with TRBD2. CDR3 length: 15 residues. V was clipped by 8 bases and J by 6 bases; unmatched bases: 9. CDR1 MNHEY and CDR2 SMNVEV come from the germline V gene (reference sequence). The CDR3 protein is CASRLAGGSFNEQFF. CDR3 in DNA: TGTGCCAGCCGCCTAGCGGGGGGTTCTTTCAATGAGCAGTTCTTC.

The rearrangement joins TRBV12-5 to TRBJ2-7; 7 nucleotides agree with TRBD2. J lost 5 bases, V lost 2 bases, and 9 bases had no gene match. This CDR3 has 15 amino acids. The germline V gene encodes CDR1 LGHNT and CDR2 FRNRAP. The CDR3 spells CASGLHPSGRDEQYF. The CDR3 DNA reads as TGTGCTAGTGGTTTGCACCCTAGCGGTAGGGACGAGCAGTACTTC.

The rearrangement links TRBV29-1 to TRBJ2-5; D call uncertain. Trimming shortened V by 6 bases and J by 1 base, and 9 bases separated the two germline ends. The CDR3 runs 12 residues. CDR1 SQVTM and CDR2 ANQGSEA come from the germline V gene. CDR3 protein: CSVQWLQETQYF. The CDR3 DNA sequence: TGCAGCGTCCAATGGCTCCAAGAGACCCAGTACTTC.

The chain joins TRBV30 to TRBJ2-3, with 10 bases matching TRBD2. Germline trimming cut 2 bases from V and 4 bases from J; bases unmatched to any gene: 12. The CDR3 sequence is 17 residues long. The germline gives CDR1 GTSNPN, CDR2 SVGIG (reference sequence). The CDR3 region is CAWSPPGLAQPSDTQYF. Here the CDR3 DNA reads TGTGCCTGGAGTCCCCCGGGACTAGCGCAACCTTCAGATACGCAGTATTTT.

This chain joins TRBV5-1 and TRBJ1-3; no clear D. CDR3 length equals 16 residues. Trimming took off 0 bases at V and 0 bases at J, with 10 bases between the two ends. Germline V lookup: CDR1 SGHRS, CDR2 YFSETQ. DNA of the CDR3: TGCGCCAGCAGCTTGGCTCCCGTGAGCTCTGGAAACACCATATATTTT. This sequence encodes CASSLAPVSSGNTIYF.

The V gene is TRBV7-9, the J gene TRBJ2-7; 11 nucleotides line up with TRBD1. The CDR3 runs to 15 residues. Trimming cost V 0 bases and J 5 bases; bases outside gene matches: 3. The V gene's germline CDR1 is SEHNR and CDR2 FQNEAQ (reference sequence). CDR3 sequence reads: CASSLATGQGDEQYF. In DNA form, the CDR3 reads TGTGCCAGCAGCTTAGCTACGGGACAGGGGGACGAGCAGTACTTC.

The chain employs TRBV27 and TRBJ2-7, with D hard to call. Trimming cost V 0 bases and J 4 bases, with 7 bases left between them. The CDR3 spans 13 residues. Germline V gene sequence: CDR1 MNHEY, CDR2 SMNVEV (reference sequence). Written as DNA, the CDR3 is TGTGCCAGCAGTTTATCTGCGGTTTACGAGCAGTACTTC. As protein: CASSLSAVYEQYF.

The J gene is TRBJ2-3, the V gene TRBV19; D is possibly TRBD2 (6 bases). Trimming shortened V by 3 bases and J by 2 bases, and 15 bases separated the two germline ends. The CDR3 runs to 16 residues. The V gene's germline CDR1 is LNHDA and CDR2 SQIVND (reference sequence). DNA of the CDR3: TGTGCCAGTAGTATGGGTTGGGACTCCTACACAGATACGCAGTATTTT. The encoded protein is CASSMGWDSYTDTQYF.

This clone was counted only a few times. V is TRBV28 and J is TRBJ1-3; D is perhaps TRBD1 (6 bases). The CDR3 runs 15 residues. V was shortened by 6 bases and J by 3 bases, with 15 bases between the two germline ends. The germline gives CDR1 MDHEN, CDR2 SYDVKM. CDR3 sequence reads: CASSRVNRVGNTIYF. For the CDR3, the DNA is TGTGCCAGCAGCCGAGTTAACAGGGTTGGAAACACCATATATTTT.

The CDR3 region is CASSERGTGGQPQHF. The CDR3 DNA is TGTGCCAGCAGTGAAAGGGGGACAGGGGGCCAGCCCCAGCATTTT. The chain recombines TRBV25-1 with TRBJ1-5, with 12 bases identical to TRBD1. This CDR3 comprises 15 residues. The V and J ends lost 2 bases and 7 bases, in that order; junction bases with no gene match: 3. Germline loops: CDR1 MGHDK, CDR2 SYGVNS.

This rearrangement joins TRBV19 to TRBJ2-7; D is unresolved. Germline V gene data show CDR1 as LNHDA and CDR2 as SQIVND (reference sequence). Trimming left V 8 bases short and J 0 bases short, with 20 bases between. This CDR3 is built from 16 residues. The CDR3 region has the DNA TGTGCCAGTGCGTCCGTCCGATCTGTCCCCTCCTACGAGCAGTACTTC. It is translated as CASASVRSVPSYEQYF.

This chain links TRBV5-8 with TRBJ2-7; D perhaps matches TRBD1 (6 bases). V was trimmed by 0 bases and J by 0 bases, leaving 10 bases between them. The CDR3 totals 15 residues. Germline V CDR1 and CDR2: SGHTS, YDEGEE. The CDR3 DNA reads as TGTGCCAGCAGCTTGGCCTGGGACACCTCCTACGAGCAGTACTTC. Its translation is CASSLAWDTSYEQYF.